The 16 T cell receptor beta chains below were found in one sample sequenced in a study of PD-L1 blockade in urothelial cancer. Sequencing used immunoSEQ multiplex PCR; TCRdb keeps in-frame clones, though not all of them. Of some 87,000 clones in the sample, 87% were seen once. Specified time point: pretreatment peripheral blood. Material: PBMCs, obtained around atezolizumab (anti-PD-L1) treatment. The receptors stem from a man between 60 and 75 years old with urothelial cancer.

The rearrangement joins TRBV15 to TRBJ2-2, with a weak D call TRBD1 (5 bases). The CDR3 runs to 12 residues. V lost 1 base, J lost 13 bases, and 10 bases lay in between. Germline lookup yields CDR1 LNHNV and CDR2 YYDKDF (reference sequence). The CDR3 here is CATSRGPGLLFF. CDR3 nucleotide sequence: TGTGCCACCAGCAGAGGCCCAGGGTTGCTGTTTTTT.

The V call is TRBV13, the J call TRBJ2-7, with 9 nucleotides matching TRBD1. Germline CDR1 and CDR2: PRHDT and FYEKMQ (reference sequence). This CDR3 has 15 amino acids. Trimming at V came to 5 bases and at J to 4 bases, leaving 9 bases not matched to a gene. The DNA for the CDR3 is TGTGCCAGCAGCCCCGTGGGACAGGGAGGTTACGAGCAGTACTTC. The encoded protein is CASSPVGQGGYEQYF.

V is TRBV28 and J is TRBJ2-4; TRBD2 matches 10 bases. Germline V gene sequence: CDR1 MDHEN, CDR2 SYDVKM. J gave up 3 bases and V 7 bases, and 9 bases lay outside the gene matches. The CDR3 covers 16 residues. The CDR3 DNA sequence: TGTGCCAGCACATTCAGCGGGGGGGAGGACAAAAACATTCAGTACTTC. Amino acid sequence: CASTFSGGEDKNIQYF.

V is TRBV4-2 and J is TRBJ2-1; TRBD2 matches 7 bases. CDR3 size: 15 residues. V shed 8 bases and J 6 bases; nucleotides not matched to a gene: 13. Germline CDR1 LGHNA, CDR2 YNFKEQ. In DNA form, the CDR3 reads TGTGCCAGCGCCGCGACTAGCCCCTTGGCCAATGAGCAGTTCTTC. Its translation is CASAATSPLANEQFF.

This chain uses TRBV30 with TRBJ2-7; tentative D call: TRBD2 (6 bases). Trimming took 2 bases from V and 4 from J, leaving 9 bases between them. The CDR3 totals 12 residues. In germline, CDR1 is GTSNPN, CDR2 SVGIG (reference sequence). CDR3 in DNA: TGTGCCTGGAGTCCCAGCGGGTACGAGCAGTACTTC. Its translation is CAWSPSGYEQYF. Filled out from reference TRBV30 and TRBJ2-7, the complete variable domain reads SQTIHQWPATLVQPVGSPLSLECTVEGTSNPNLYWYRQAAGRGLQLLFYSVGIGQISSEVPQNLSASRPQDRQFILSSKKLLLSDSGFYLCAWSPSGYEQYFGPGTRLTVT.

The J gene is TRBJ2-7, the V gene TRBV28, with a weak D call TRBD2 (5 bases). This CDR3 has 14 residues. Deletions cut 2 bases from V and 4 bases from J, with 12 bases between. The germline gives CDR1 MDHEN, CDR2 SYDVKM. DNA for the CDR3: TGTGCCAGCAGTTTAGGACTCCCCTCGTACGAGCAGTACTTC. The encoded protein is CASSLGLPSYEQYF.

The J gene is TRBJ2-7, the V gene TRBV6-6; 9 nucleotides match TRBD1. There are 15 residues in the CDR3. The germline CDR1 and CDR2 sequences are MNHNY and SVGAGI (reference sequence). The J segment lost 5 bases and the V segment lost 4 bases, leaving 9 bases of the junction unmatched. The CDR3 DNA sequence: TGTGCCAGCAGTTGGTCGGGGACAGGGCCCAACGAGCAGTACTTC. This encodes CASSWSGTGPNEQYF.

This clone was counted a single time. The V call is TRBV2, the J call TRBJ1-5; tentatively, D is TRBD1 (5 bases). The CDR3 consists of 13 residues. V was clipped by 6 bases and J by 7 bases, with 13 bases between them. Germline loops: CDR1 SNHLY, CDR2 FYNNEI. The CDR3 loop is CASRLGGVQPQHF. In nucleotides, the CDR3 is TGTGCCAGCAGACTGGGGGGAGTCCAGCCCCAGCATTTT.

CDR3 nucleotide sequence: TGTGCCAGCGGAACGGGACAGGCGAACACTGAAGCTTTCTTT. As protein: CASGTGQANTEAFF. The J gene is TRBJ1-1, the V gene TRBV14; 8 nucleotides match TRBD1. The CDR3 contains 14 residues. The ends lost 8 bases at V and 1 base at J; junction bases unmatched: 6. CDR1 is SGHDN, CDR2 FVKESK, per germline.

This chain links TRBV29-1 with TRBJ2-5, with D perhaps TRBD2 (6 bases). The ends were cut back, 4 bases at V and 2 bases at J, with 11 bases in the middle. The CDR3 has 13 amino acids. Germline CDR1 and CDR2: SQVTM and ANQGSEA. The chain's CDR3 is CSVGGAGQETQYF. The CDR3 nucleotides read TGCAGCGTTGGAGGGGCGGGGCAAGAGACCCAGTACTTC.

V usage is TRBV27 and J usage is TRBJ2-2; 11 bases agree with TRBD2. Per germline, CDR1 MNHEY and CDR2 SMNVEV (reference sequence). V lost 7 bases to trimming and J lost 3 bases; unmatched junction nucleotides: 7. This CDR3 has 16 residues. CDR3 nucleotides: TGTGCCAGCATAGCGGGAGGGCCCTCGTACACCGGGGAGCTGTTTTTT. Protein: CASIAGGPSYTGELFF.

The gene calls are TRBV6-1 and TRBJ1-5; 8 nucleotides match TRBD1. CDR3 length: 15 amino acids. CDR1 and CDR2 from the germline V gene are MNHNS and SASEGT. After removal of 5 bases from V and 1 base from J, the junction contained 4 bases not matched to a gene. CDR3 nucleotide sequence: TGTGCCAGCAGTACCACAGGGGGGAGCAATCAGCCCCAGCATTTT. Protein product: CASSTTGGSNQPQHF.

The chain employs TRBV19 and TRBJ2-5, with D possibly TRBD1 on 6 matching bases. Germline CDR1 LNHDA, CDR2 SQIVND (reference sequence). CDR3 length: 14 amino acids. V gave up 9 bases and J gave up 2 bases, with 16 bases separating them. The CDR3 here is CASRGERGQETQYF. CDR3 nucleotide sequence: TGTGCCAGCAGGGGCGAACGGGGTCAAGAGACCCAGTACTTC.

The V and J genes are TRBV14 and TRBJ1-6; weak D call: TRBD1 (5 bases). Per the germline V gene, CDR1 is SGHDN and CDR2 is FVKESK. The CDR3 is 16 residues long. Trimming took off 2 bases at V and 4 bases at J, with 12 bases between the two ends. This chain's CDR3 is CASSQNQGRYNSPLHF. Here the CDR3 DNA reads TGTGCCAGCAGCCAAAATCAGGGCCGTTATAATTCACCCCTCCACTTT.

This rearrangement joins TRBV6-5 to TRBJ2-5; tentatively, D is TRBD2 (6 bases). This CDR3 spans 15 amino acids. Per the germline V gene, CDR1 is MNHEY and CDR2 is SVGAGI. V dropped 0 bases and J dropped 1 base, with 9 bases sitting between them. DNA for the CDR3: TGTGCCAGCAGTTACTCTGGCGGGACCCAAGAGACCCAGTACTTC. Residues: CASSYSGGTQETQYF.

The chain joins TRBV4-1 to TRBJ1-5; perhaps TRBD1 as D (5 bases). V lost 5 bases to trimming and J lost 3 bases, with 11 bases between them. The germline gives CDR1 MGHRA, CDR2 YSYEKL. This CDR3 has 14 residues. As DNA, the CDR3 is TGCGCCAGCAGCGGGGGGTCCTCCAATCAGCCCCAGCATTTT. Its protein product is CASSGGSSNQPQHF.